This T cell receptor beta chain was found in a study of blood T cell repertoires in COVID-19 (TCRdb year 2020). For the wider study: Collaborator samples came from the United States, Italy and Spain and covered acute and convalescent phases of COVID-19. Sample metadata almost always included a de-identified subject ID, COVID-19 status, age in years and sex. Where available, HLA class I and class II types were taken from metadata supplied by the sample provider and were not determined by assay-based typing. Subjects who had been exposed to COVID-19, were actively infected with it, or had recovered from it provided the deeply sampled blood TCRbeta repertoires that made up the dataset. The repertoires were released in a freely available public database intended as a resource for research on the immune response to SARS-CoV-2. The prospective study material was composed of cDNA or gDNA derived from T cells, B-cell-depleted T cells, or PBMCs. The samples were drawn from the first 160 participants of the ongoing ImmuneRACE study and from 950 to 1,500 subjects provided by 6 global collaborators.

This clone was observed a handful of times. The specificity of this receptor is unknown. Nothing much larger sits one base from this clone, and base qualities are not available. Collaborating institutions collected whole blood in K2EDTA tubes following their own protocols. Collaborator samples were shipped for TCRbeta analysis as frozen whole blood, isolated PBMCs, or DNA extracted from either sample type. TCRbeta CDR3 regions were amplified from genomic DNA by means of the immunoSEQ Assay, a bias-controlled multiplex PCR. As for the original processing: Nucleated cell counts per sample were estimated from amplification of reference gene primers within the assay. To quantify the absolute abundance of each unique TCRbeta CDR3 rearrangement, sequence reads were collapsed and filtered. Productive Simpson clonality was computed per sample as the square root of Simpson's diversity index over productive rearrangements. Drawn from immuneACCESS, this table holds only the in-frame rearrangements with V and J called that TCRdb kept. Clones are partly lost; checked studies trace under half to an unresolved V gene and leave the rest unexplained. V and J calls and clone size are those listed in that table; D and trimming were worked out from the DNA. For this sample the table gives under 65,000 clones, of which around 67% were detected only once. The ten largest clones add up to over 11% of the sample.

The germline V gene supplies CDR1 LGHNA and CDR2 YNFKEQ. Inclusive of the bounding cysteine and phenylalanine, the CDR3 is 13 residues long. Only the CDR3 region is kept as DNA, spanning 39 bases read in frame from base 1. V has 5 bases trimmed and J has 5 bases trimmed; junction bases matching no gene number 5. Summary of the overall study and its limitations: The amount of clinical and demographic metadata varied by source and participant and was provided uncurated.

The clonotype originates from a woman in her 70s with acute or convalescent COVID-19. The sample was peripheral blood. In this chain, TRBV4-2 is recombined with TRBJ2-5, with TRBD2 matching 7 junction bases. CDR3 sequence: CASSSGGSETQYF. The base sequence is TGTGCCAGCAGCTCGGGGGGTAGCGAGACCCAGTACTTC.